Sequencing of this T cell receptor (beta chain) was carried out in a study of long-term antiretroviral therapy in people with HIV. Version v3.0 of the immunoSEQ assay ran at survey level. Produced via immunoSEQ multiplex PCR; TCRdb's table is partial and in-frame only. The sample lists fewer than 30,000 clones; roughly 80% were seen once. The V end lost 3 bases, the J end lost 10 bases, and 22 bases lay between the germline ends. The germline gives CDR1 SGHVS, CDR2 FQNEAQ. The CDR3 is 16 residues long. This chain connects TRBV7-8 to TRBJ2-1; the D call may be TRBD1 or TRBD2 (5 bases each). Sequences were derived from unsorted PBMCs, sampled 4.4 years after starting antiretroviral therapy. The receptor was derived from a young man with HIV. The CDR3 region is CASSFRDAIRAREQFF. The CDR3 bases are TGTGCCAGCAGCTTCCGGGACGCCATAAGAGCAAGGGAGCAGTTCTTC.